These 17 T cell receptor beta chains originate from one sample sequenced in a study of T cell responses to AZD1222 COVID-19 vaccine (dated by TCRdb to the early 2020s). The receptor library was made with the immunoSEQ multiplex PCR assay. The immuneACCESS repertoire file appears here via TCRdb, limited to in-frame rearrangements. These files lack a portion of the clones; in checked studies, under half of the deficit traces to unresolved V genes, and the cause of the others is not known. The sample data list some 150,000 clones, and around 90% of these were observed just once. Roughly 2.5% of the sample is held by the ten biggest clonotypes. Read against the paper, the sample's time point label means: baseline before first vaccination. The specimen comprised peripheral blood, sampled on day 0 of AZD1222 vaccination. Receptors were obtained from an adult in good health.

The rearrangement links TRBV14 to TRBJ1-1, with 7 bases that match TRBD1. The CDR3 covers 15 residues. Germline loops: CDR1 SGHDN, CDR2 FVKESK. J lost 2 bases, V lost 1 base, and 4 bases had no gene match. The CDR3 DNA follows: TGTGCCAGCAGCCAAGCAGGGGGGGGAAACACTGAAGCTTTCTTT. This translates into CASSQAGGGNTEAFF.

The chain has TRBV30 and TRBJ1-1; TRBD1 aligns across 7 bases. The CDR3 has 12 amino acids. The germline gives CDR1 GTSNPN, CDR2 SVGIG (reference sequence). V was pared by 4 bases and J by 5 bases, with 4 bases of the junction left unmatched. The DNA of the CDR3 is TGTGCCTGGAAGGACAGGCCGACTGAAGCTTTCTTT. Protein: CAWKDRPTEAFF.

The chain carries TRBV19 and TRBJ1-1, with D unclear. V was trimmed by 4 bases and J by 0 bases, leaving 9 bases between them. CDR3 size: 14 residues. Germline V gene lookup returns CDR1 LNHDA and CDR2 SQIVND (reference sequence). The CDR3 protein is CASSRAGLNTEAFF. The CDR3, as DNA: TGTGCCAGTAGTAGAGCAGGATTGAACACTGAAGCTTTCTTT.

The J gene is TRBJ1-2, the V gene TRBV30; D is possibly TRBD1 (5 bases). CDR1 and CDR2 from the germline V gene are GTSNPN and SVGIG (reference sequence). This CDR3 comprises 12 residues. CDR3 DNA: TGTGGCCGGGACGGGGATAACTATGGCTACACCTTC. Translated: CGRDGDNYGYTF.

The V and J genes are TRBV12-3 or TRBV12-4 and TRBJ1-3; no clear D. CDR3 length equals 12 residues. V lost 7 bases and J lost 6, with 10 bases in between. CDR3 DNA: TGTGCCAGCACCTCCATAGAAAACACCATATATTTT. This translates into CASTSIENTIYF.

The chain joins TRBV4-1 to TRBJ2-5; 11 nucleotides match TRBD2. The CDR3 spans 14 residues. From germline, CDR1 is MGHRA and CDR2 YSYEKL. V shed 1 base and J 13 bases; nucleotides not matched to a gene: 8. In nucleotides, the CDR3 is TGCGCCAGCAGCCAAGCGGCTAGCGGGGGGTTGCGGTACTTC. This sequence encodes CASSQAASGGLRYF.

V and J are TRBV19 and TRBJ2-4; perhaps TRBD2 as D (6 bases). Germline loops: CDR1 LNHDA, CDR2 SQIVND (reference sequence). Trimming shortened V by 4 bases and J by 8 bases, and 18 bases separated the two germline ends. This CDR3 has 15 amino acids. The DNA of the CDR3 is TGTGCCAGTAGTAAGGGGTCACCGGGGGTGGACATTCAGTACTTC. This encodes CASSKGSPGVDIQYF.

The chain couples TRBV5-1 to TRBJ1-1, with 7 nucleotides matching TRBD1. With V trimmed by 2 bases and J by 4 bases, 2 bases remained unmatched. The CDR3 has 13 residues. The germline V gene has CDR1 SGHRS and CDR2 YFSETQ. The DNA of the CDR3 is TGCGCCAGCAGCTTCAGGGGGGCCACTGAAGCTTTCTTT. Translation: CASSFRGATEAFF.

This clone was detected once. The chain joins TRBV7-6 to TRBJ2-2, with TRBD2 matching 10 bases. Losses at the gene ends were 0 bases for V and 1 base for J; bases not matched to a gene: 2. This CDR3 has 17 amino acids. The germline CDR1 and CDR2 sequences are SGHVS and FNYEAQ. In DNA form, the CDR3 reads TGTGCCAGCAGCTTAGCCTTAGCGGGAGGGAACACCGGGGAGCTGTTTTTT. It translates to CASSLALAGGNTGELFF.

The chain has TRBV7-6 and TRBJ2-5, with TRBD2 matching 10 bases. The CDR3 loop spans 17 amino acids. Germline V gene sequence: CDR1 SGHVS, CDR2 FNYEAQ. Trimming removed 5 bases from V and 0 bases from J; junction bases left unmatched: 9. The CDR3, as DNA: TGTGCCAGCAGCCCTAGGCTAGCGGGAGAGTACCAAGAGACCCAGTACTTC. Translation gives CASSPRLAGEYQETQYF.

The rearrangement uses TRBV2 and TRBJ1-2; unclear D gene. This CDR3 is built from 16 residues. V was shortened by 0 bases and J by 8 bases, with 19 bases between the two germline ends. The germline V gene encodes CDR1 SNHLY and CDR2 FYNNEI. The CDR3 loop reads CASSEALSGYTMGYTF. The DNA for the CDR3 is TGTGCCAGCAGTGAAGCGCTTTCTGGCTATACTATGGGCTACACCTTC.

The gene calls are TRBV5-4 and TRBJ2-1, with a possible D match to TRBD1 (6 bases). This CDR3 region has 15 residues. V lost 0 bases, J lost 0 bases, and 7 bases lay in between. The germline V gene has CDR1 SGHNT and CDR2 YYREEE (reference sequence). CDR3: CASSLEGDSYNEQFF. The CDR3 DNA sequence: TGTGCCAGCAGCTTGGAGGGGGACTCCTACAATGAGCAGTTCTTC. The whole variable domain, filled in from reference TRBV5-4 and TRBJ2-1, reads ETGVTQSPTHLIKTRGQQVTLRCSSQSGHNTVSWYQQALGQGPQFIFQYYREEENGRGNFPPRFSGLQFPNYSSELNVNALELDDSALYLCASSLEGDSYNEQFFGPGTRLTVL.

Turning to this clone: A read error may account for a junction end that differs from germline. The V and J genes are TRBV5-1 and TRBJ1-4; D gene unclear. Germline CDR1 is SGHRS and CDR2 is YFSETQ. The CDR3 runs 16 residues. CDR3 nucleotides: TGCGCCAGCAGTTTGGGTATTGCCGCAACTAATGAAAAACTGTTTTTT. It is translated as CASSLGIAATNEKLFF.

The chain recombines TRBV27 with TRBJ2-7, with 9 bases that match TRBD2. Per the germline V gene, CDR1 is MNHEY and CDR2 is SMNVEV (reference sequence). The CDR3 spans 15 residues. Trimming took 2 bases from V and 4 from J; bases not matched to a gene: 6. CDR3 sequence: CASSLATSGRYEQYF. DNA for the CDR3: TGTGCCAGCAGTTTAGCGACTAGCGGTCGTTACGAGCAGTACTTC.

The chain employs TRBV4-2 and TRBJ2-7; D is undetermined. The germline CDR1 and CDR2 sequences are LGHNA and YNFKEQ. The ends were cut back, 0 bases at V and 3 bases at J, with 9 bases in the middle. This CDR3 contains 14 residues. The CDR3 DNA follows: TGTGCCAGCAGCCAAGATGTCTCCAACTACGAGCAGTACTTC. Its protein is CASSQDVSNYEQYF.

The count of this clone is one. J is TRBJ2-3 and V is TRBV7-9; 8 bases agree with TRBD1. V lost 4 bases to trimming and J lost 0 bases; unmatched junction nucleotides: 9. The germline V gene encodes CDR1 SEHNR and CDR2 FQNEAQ (reference sequence). CDR3 size: 17 residues. The CDR3 nucleotides are TGTGCCAGCAGCTCCTTTACGAGGACAGGGAGCACAGATACGCAGTATTTT. Protein sequence: CASSSFTRTGSTDTQYF.

This clone occurred a few times. The V call is TRBV5-1, the J call TRBJ2-1, with TRBD2 as a possible D gene (6 bases). In germline, CDR1 is SGHRS, CDR2 YFSETQ. The CDR3 totals 16 residues. V lost 2 bases to trimming and J lost 2 bases, with 14 bases between them. The CDR3 region is CASSFESGLTYNEQFF. DNA of the CDR3: TGCGCCAGCAGCTTTGAATCGGGACTTACCTACAATGAGCAGTTCTTC.